The entry below gives a single TCR beta chain sequence along with its context. Profiled with immunoSEQ multiplex PCR; TCRdb holds only in-frame clones, not every one. The sample includes about 150,000 clones, less than 90% seen only once; the top ten take roughly 4%. The sample comes from a study of radiation and T cells in renal cell carcinoma. Time point noted: baseline pretreatment blood. The treatment is: 15 Gy SBRT to primary tumor, nephrectomy 4 weeks later. V lost 2 bases, J lost 1 base, and 11 bases lay in between. The CDR3 is made up of 16 amino acids. CDR1 and CDR2 (germline): MNHEY, SMNVEV (reference sequence).

The rearrangement links TRBV27 to TRBJ2-2, with no clear D. Here the sequenced sample was blood, taken from a patient whose treatment included radiotherapy and nephrectomy. This receptor was identified in a woman aged 70-85 years with renal cell carcinoma. CDR3 in amino acids: CASSLGPLENTGELFF. DNA for the CDR3: TGTGCCAGCAGTTTAGGGCCACTCGAGAACACCGGGGAGCTGTTTTTT.